This T cell receptor beta chain was identified in a study of T-cell reconstitution after alpha-beta-depleted transplantation in children. Preparing the TCRbeta library involved the use of unique molecular identifiers. MiXCR was run by TCRdb on the PCR reads, yielding one entry per CDR3 protein. This table has about 97,000 distinct CDR3 sequences, around 6.1% appearing once. CDR3 length: 15 amino acids. Germline CDR1 is LGHDT and CDR2 is YNNKEL (reference sequence). V dropped 6 bases and J dropped 0; count of bases not matched to a gene: 6. This clonotype was detected a few times. The material sequenced was PBMCs, mostly from graft donor cells, taken 60 days after TCRalphabeta/CD19-depleted stem cell transplant. This chain connects TRBV3-1 to TRBJ1-1; 8 nucleotides line up with TRBD1. The receptor was isolated from a female patient aged 2-9 years who had a stem cell transplant for Fanconi anemia, so the T cells may come from the graft donor. The CDR3 is CASSKRTGMNTEAFF. The CDR3 nucleotides read TGTGCCAGCAGTAAAAGGACAGGGATGAACACTGAAGCTTTCTTT.